This T cell receptor (beta chain) was found in a study of blood T cell repertoires in COVID-19. Study information: The cDNA or gDNA used as material had been derived from T cells, B-cell-depleted T cells, or PBMCs.

Assay: immunoSEQ multiplex PCR; the TCRdb copy retains only in-frame clones and omits some. The sample contains some 120,000 clones, over 75% of which appear only once. The sample holds one count of this clone. The CDR3 contains 12 residues. V lost 5 bases, J lost 7 bases, and 12 bases lay in between. The germline V gene encodes CDR1 SGHKS and CDR2 YYEKEE (reference sequence). This TCR was sampled from a man aged 60 to 69 with acute or convalescent COVID-19. The sequenced sample consisted of peripheral blood. This chain uses TRBV5-5 with TRBJ1-2, with D hard to call. CDR3 in DNA: TGTGCCAGCAGGTCCGGGAGCTTTGGCTACACCTTC. It is translated as CASRSGSFGYTF.